Listed below are T cell receptor beta chains from one sample, sequenced in a study of T cells in localized non-small cell lung cancer. Sequencing used immunoSEQ multiplex PCR; TCRdb keeps in-frame clones, though not all of them. This table has 45,000 to 50,000 clones, about 86% appearing once. This sample comprised PBMCs, obtained before any cancer treatment. Every receptor here comes from a man aged 35 to 69 with stage II lung adenocarcinoma. The CDR3 runs from the conserved cysteine through the conserved F or W. Each record gives: V gene, J gene, clone size, D gene, CDR3 protein, CDR3 DNA. D genes are given only for firm matches. Clone size, where shown, is once, few, many, or a class for clones that have expanded.

v_call: TRBV4-1; j_call: TRBJ2-7; clone_size: once; d_call: TRBD1; cdr3_aa: CASSQTGTATYEQYF; cdr3_nt: TGCGCCAGCAGCCAAACCGGGACAGCCACCTACGAGCAGTACTTC
v_call: TRBV1; j_call: TRBJ2-1; clone_size: NA; d_call: NA; cdr3_aa: CTSSQDVRDRSSNEQFF; cdr3_nt: TGCACCAGCAGCCAAGACGTAAGGGACAGATCCTCCAATGAGCAGTTCTTC
v_call: TRBV5-6; j_call: TRBJ2-1; clone_size: NA; d_call: NA; cdr3_aa: CASSFGENEQFF; cdr3_nt: TGTGCCAGCAGCTTTGGAGAGAATGAGCAGTTCTTC
v_call: TRBV4-1; j_call: TRBJ1-2; clone_size: NA; d_call: NA; cdr3_aa: CASSQDWSGYTF; cdr3_nt: TGCGCCAGCAGCCAAGACTGGAGCGGCTACACCTTC
v_call: TRBV6-1; j_call: TRBJ2-5; clone_size: few; d_call: TRBD2; cdr3_aa: CASSSWTSMWETQYF; cdr3_nt: TGTGCCAGCAGTTCTTGGACTAGCATGTGGGAGACCCAGTACTTC
v_call: TRBV10-3; j_call: TRBJ1-1; clone_size: NA; d_call: NA; cdr3_aa: CAISSDMSEAFF; cdr3_nt: TGTGCCATCAGTTCGGACATGTCTGAAGCTTTCTTT
v_call: TRBV27; j_call: TRBJ2-2; clone_size: NA; d_call: TRBD1; cdr3_aa: CASSSRGRIGELFF; cdr3_nt: TGTGCCAGCAGTTCCAGGGGGCGCATCGGGGAGCTGTTTTTT
v_call: TRBV7-8; j_call: TRBJ2-5; clone_size: NA; d_call: NA; cdr3_aa: CASSLVRQETQYF; cdr3_nt: TGTGCCAGCAGCTTAGTTCGGCAAGAGACCCAGTACTTC
v_call: TRBV6-1; j_call: TRBJ1-2; clone_size: NA; d_call: TRBD1; cdr3_aa: CASHTGGHGHGYTF; cdr3_nt: TGTGCCAGCCATACAGGGGGACATGGCCATGGCTACACCTTC
v_call: TRBV6-1; j_call: TRBJ1-5; clone_size: NA; d_call: NA; cdr3_aa: CASSEGVQVGEPQHF; cdr3_nt: TGTGCCAGCAGTGAAGGGGTTCAGGTAGGGGAGCCCCAGCATTTT
v_call: TRBV4-2; j_call: TRBJ1-6; clone_size: NA; d_call: NA; cdr3_aa: CASSQGIGDGSPLHF; cdr3_nt: TGTGCCAGCAGCCAAGGAATCGGAGATGGGTCACCCCTCCACTTT
v_call: TRBV7-2; j_call: TRBJ2-3; clone_size: NA; d_call: TRBD2; cdr3_aa: CASTSGGSDTQYF; cdr3_nt: TGTGCCAGCACTAGCGGGGGCTCAGATACGCAGTATTTT
v_call: TRBV5-1; j_call: TRBJ1-4; clone_size: once; d_call: TRBD1; cdr3_aa: CASSPGQGIRRGGTNEKLFF; cdr3_nt: TGCGCCAGCAGCCCAGGACAGGGAATAAGGAGGGGAGGAACTAATGAAAAACTGTTTTTT
v_call: TRBV6-6; j_call: TRBJ1-1; clone_size: NA; d_call: NA; cdr3_aa: CASSYPSDSWETEAFF; cdr3_nt: TGTGCCAGCAGTTACCCCTCGGACAGTTGGGAAACTGAAGCTTTCTTT
v_call: TRBV19; j_call: TRBJ1-6; clone_size: NA; d_call: NA; cdr3_aa: CASSQQALTPLHF; cdr3_nt: TGTGCCAGTAGTCAACAGGCCCTAACACCCCTCCACTTT
v_call: TRBV27; j_call: TRBJ1-1; clone_size: NA; d_call: NA; cdr3_aa: CASRSPDTEAFF; cdr3_nt: TGTGCCAGCAGGTCCCCGGACACTGAAGCTTTCTTT
v_call: TRBV19; j_call: TRBJ2-7; clone_size: NA; d_call: NA; cdr3_aa: CASSIEGSYEQYF; cdr3_nt: TGTGCCAGTAGTATTGAGGGCAGCTACGAGCAGTACTTC
v_call: TRBV7-3; j_call: TRBJ2-5; clone_size: NA; d_call: TRBD1; cdr3_aa: CASSRDSQETQYF; cdr3_nt: TGTGCCAGCAGCCGGGACAGCCAAGAGACCCAGTACTTC
v_call: TRBV9; j_call: TRBJ1-5; clone_size: NA; d_call: NA; cdr3_aa: CASSVSQGSNQPQHF; cdr3_nt: TGTGCCAGCAGCGTATCACAGGGAAGCAATCAGCCCCAGCATTTT
v_call: TRBV10-3; j_call: TRBJ1-1; clone_size: NA; d_call: TRBD1; cdr3_aa: CATRGTSTTEAFF; cdr3_nt: TGTGCCACCAGGGGGACAAGTACCACTGAAGCTTTCTTT